By proportion, the clone carrying this T cell receptor beta chain is medium-sized (0.01 to 0.1%). Its specificity is unknown. PCR amplification relied on 60 Vbeta primers (plus 13 Jbeta primers). The table came from immunoSEQ multiplex PCR; TCRdb's copy has only in-frame clones and leaves some out. Of about 72,000 clones in the sample, 65% to 70% were seen once. The data were obtained in a study of cytomegalovirus exposure and HLA in healthy donors. Study-level points and caveats: For most subjects, TCR beta sequences were reported to predict HLA-A and HLA-B alleles with accuracy.

V was clipped by 3 bases and J by 2 bases, with 11 bases between them. This CDR3 region has 15 residues. The V gene's germline CDR1 is MNHNS and CDR2 SASEGT. The V gene is TRBV6-1, the J gene TRBJ1-5, with D possibly being TRBD1 (6 bases). Sequencing input: PBMCs. The origin of this receptor is a man aged 40-49 years in good health and CMV-seropositive. This CDR3 is CASSDHRVGNQPQHF. CDR3 in DNA: TGTGCCAGCAGTGACCACAGGGTCGGCAATCAGCCCCAGCATTTT.